This T cell receptor (beta chain) was recorded in a study of T cells in Graves' hyperthyroidism and ophthalmopathy. There were TCR beta CDR3 regions amplified from RNA transcripts. With the HTBI primer set, the TCR CDR3 went through a first round of RT-PCR. One entry per CDR3 protein results from TCRdb running MiXCR on the multiplex PCR reads. The profile shows approximately 690,000 distinct CDR3 sequences, less than 25% of them singletons. V shed 5 bases and J 2 bases; nucleotides not matched to a gene: 6. Germline V lookup: CDR1 SGHVS, CDR2 FQNEAQ. The length of the CDR3 is 16 residues. This clonotype was seen many times.

The V and J genes are TRBV7-8 and TRBJ2-5; TRBD2 agrees at 12 bases. The material sequenced was blood. The clonotype comes from a man younger than 40 with Graves' ophthalmopathy. As DNA, the CDR3 is TGTGCCAGCAGCCCAGGTGGACTAGCGGGACAAGAGACCCAGTACTTC. This encodes CASSPGGLAGQETQYF.